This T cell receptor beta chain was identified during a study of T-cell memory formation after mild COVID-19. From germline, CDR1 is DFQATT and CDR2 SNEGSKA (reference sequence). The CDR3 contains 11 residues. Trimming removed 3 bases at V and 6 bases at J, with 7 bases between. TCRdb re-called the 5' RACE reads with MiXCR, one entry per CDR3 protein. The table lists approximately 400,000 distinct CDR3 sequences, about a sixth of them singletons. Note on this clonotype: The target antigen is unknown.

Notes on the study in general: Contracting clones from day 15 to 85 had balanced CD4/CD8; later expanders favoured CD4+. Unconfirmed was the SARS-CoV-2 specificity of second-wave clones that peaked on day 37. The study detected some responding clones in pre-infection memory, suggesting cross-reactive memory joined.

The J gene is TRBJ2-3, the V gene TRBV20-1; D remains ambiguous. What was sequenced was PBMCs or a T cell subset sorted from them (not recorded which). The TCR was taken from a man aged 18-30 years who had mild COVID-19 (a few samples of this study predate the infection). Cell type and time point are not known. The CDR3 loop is CSASRVDTQYF. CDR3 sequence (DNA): TGCAGTGCTAGTCGTGTCGATACGCAGTATTTT.